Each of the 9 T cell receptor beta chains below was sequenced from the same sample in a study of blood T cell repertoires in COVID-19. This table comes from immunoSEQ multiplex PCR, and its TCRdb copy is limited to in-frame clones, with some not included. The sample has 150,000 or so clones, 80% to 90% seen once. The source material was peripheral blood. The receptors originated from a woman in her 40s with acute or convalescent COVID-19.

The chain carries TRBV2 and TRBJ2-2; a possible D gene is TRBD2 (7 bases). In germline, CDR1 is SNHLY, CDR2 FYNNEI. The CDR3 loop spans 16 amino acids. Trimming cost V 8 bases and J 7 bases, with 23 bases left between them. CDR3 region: CASLNLWAGADGELFF. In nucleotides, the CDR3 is TGTGCCAGCCTGAATCTGTGGGCGGGGGCTGACGGGGAGCTGTTTTTT.

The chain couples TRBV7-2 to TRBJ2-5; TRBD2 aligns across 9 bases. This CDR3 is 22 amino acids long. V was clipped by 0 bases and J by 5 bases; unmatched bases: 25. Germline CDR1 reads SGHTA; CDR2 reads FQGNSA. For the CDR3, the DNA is TGTGCCAGCAGCTTAGCCACCTTCCGGGTAGCGGGAGCGCGGAGGGCATCGGAGACCCAGTACTTC. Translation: CASSLATFRVAGARRASETQYF.

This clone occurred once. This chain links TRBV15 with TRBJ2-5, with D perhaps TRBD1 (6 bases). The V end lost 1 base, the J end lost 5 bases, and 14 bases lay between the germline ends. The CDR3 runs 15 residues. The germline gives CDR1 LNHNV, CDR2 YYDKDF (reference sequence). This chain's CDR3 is CATSRVTGIKETQYF. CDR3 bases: TGTGCCACCAGCAGAGTAACAGGGATCAAGGAGACCCAGTACTTC.

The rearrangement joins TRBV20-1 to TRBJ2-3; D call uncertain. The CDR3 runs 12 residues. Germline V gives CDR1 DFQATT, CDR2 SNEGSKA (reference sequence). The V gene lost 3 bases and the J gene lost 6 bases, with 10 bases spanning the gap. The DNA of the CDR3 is TGCAGTGCTAGTTGGGCCCTGGATACGCAGTATTTT. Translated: CSASWALDTQYF.

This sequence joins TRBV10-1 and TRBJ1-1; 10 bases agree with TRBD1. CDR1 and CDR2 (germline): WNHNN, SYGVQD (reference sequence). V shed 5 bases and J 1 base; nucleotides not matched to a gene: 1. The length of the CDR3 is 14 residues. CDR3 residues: CASSWDRGNTEAFF. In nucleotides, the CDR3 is TGCGCCAGCAGTTGGGACAGGGGGAACACTGAAGCTTTCTTT.

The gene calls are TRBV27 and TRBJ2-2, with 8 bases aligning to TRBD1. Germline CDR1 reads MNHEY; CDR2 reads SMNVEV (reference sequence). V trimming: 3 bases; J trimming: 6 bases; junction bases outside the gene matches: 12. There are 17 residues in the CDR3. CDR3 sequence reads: CASSFFAQGVSAGELFF. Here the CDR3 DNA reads TGTGCCAGCAGTTTCTTCGCACAGGGGGTATCGGCCGGGGAGCTGTTTTTT.

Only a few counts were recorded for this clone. CDR3 sequence reads: CASSLGGQYPTGELFF. The CDR3 coding sequence is TGCGCCAGCAGCTTGGGTGGCCAGTACCCCACCGGGGAGCTGTTTTTT. The V call is TRBV5-1, the J call TRBJ2-2; D not resolved. The CDR3 has 16 amino acids. V shed 0 bases and J shed 4 bases, with 13 bases lying between them. Looked up from germline, CDR1 is SGHRS and CDR2 is YFSETQ.

The CDR3 DNA sequence: TGTGCCAGTAGCGACCTCCGAAGTGGGCACTCTGGGGCCAACGTCCTGACTTTC. Its protein is CASSDLRSGHSGANVLTF. The V call is TRBV19, the J call TRBJ2-6, with D unclear. The CDR3 covers 18 residues. Germline CDR1 reads LNHDA; CDR2 reads SQIVND (reference sequence). Trimming shortened V by 6 bases and J by 0 bases, and 18 bases separated the two germline ends. The full variable domain, its missing parts supplied by reference TRBV19 and TRBJ2-6, is DGGITQSPKYLFRKEGQNVTLSCEQNLNHDAMYWYRQDPGQGLRLIYYSQIVNDFQKGDIAEGYSVSREKKESFPLTVTSAQKNPTAFYLCASSDLRSGHSGANVLTFGAGSRLTVL.

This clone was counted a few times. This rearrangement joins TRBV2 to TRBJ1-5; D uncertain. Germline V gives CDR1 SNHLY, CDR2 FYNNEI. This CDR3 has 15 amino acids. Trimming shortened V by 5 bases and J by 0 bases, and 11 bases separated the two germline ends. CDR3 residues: CASSYVEYSNQPQHF. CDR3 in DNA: TGTGCCAGCAGTTATGTAGAATATAGCAATCAGCCCCAGCATTTT.